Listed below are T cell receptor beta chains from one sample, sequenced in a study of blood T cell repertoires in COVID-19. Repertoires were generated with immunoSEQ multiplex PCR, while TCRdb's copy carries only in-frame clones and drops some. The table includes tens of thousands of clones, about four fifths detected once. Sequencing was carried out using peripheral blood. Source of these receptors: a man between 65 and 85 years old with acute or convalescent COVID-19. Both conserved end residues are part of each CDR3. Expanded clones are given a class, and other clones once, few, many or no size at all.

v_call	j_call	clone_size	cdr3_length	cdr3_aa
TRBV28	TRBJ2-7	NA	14	CASTWGTISYEQYF
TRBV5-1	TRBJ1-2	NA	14	CASSLTGLNYGYTF
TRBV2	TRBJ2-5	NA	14	CASRTPGERETQYF
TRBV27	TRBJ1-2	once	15	CASSSDRGQSYGYTF
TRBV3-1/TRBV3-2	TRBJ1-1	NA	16	CASSQSFLGDGDEAFF
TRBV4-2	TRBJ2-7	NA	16	CASSQRGGGGSYEQYF
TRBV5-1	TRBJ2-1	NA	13	CASSLGVNNEQFF
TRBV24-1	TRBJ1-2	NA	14	CATRPRGGGYGYTF
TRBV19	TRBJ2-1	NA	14	CASSAGTWYNEQFF
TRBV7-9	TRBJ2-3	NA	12	CASSSLTDTQYF
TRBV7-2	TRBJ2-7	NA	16	CASSLSVAGALYEQYF
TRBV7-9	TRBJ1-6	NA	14	CASSSGSGGSPLHF
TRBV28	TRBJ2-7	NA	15	CASSLAGQGFYEQYF
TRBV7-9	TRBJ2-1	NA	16	CASLPPGQGNYNEQFF
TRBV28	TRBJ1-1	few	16	CASSPPGTGGNTEAFF
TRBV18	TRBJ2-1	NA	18	CASSPLLQWEGLGNEQFF
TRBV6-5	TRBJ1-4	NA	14	CASMRPQGNEKLFF
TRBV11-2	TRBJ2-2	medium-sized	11	CASSSYGELFF
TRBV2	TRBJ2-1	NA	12	CASSVLAPEQFF
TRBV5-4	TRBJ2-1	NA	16	CASRPPGGRDYNEQFF
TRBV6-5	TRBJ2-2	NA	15	CASSPHHRVVGELFF
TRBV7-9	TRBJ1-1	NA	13	CATRGVGNTEAFF
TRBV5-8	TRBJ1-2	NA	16	CASSFGGTIRLYGYTF
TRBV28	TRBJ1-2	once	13	CASTLTGPYGYTF
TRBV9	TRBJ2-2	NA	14	CASSVGEGVGELFF
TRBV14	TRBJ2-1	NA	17	CASLGLAGGGPYNEQFF
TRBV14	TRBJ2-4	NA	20	CASSQDGGPATTEAKNIQYF
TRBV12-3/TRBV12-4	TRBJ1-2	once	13	CASSSGQGYGYTF
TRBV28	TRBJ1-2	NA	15	CASSSPPPEDYGYTF
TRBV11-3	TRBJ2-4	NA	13	CASSLGQGDIQYF
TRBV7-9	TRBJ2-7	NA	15	CASSLQGASSYEQYF
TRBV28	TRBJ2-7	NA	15	CASSYRTGGAYEQYF
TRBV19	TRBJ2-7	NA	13	CATLRQAPDEQYF
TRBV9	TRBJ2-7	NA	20	CASSAPVSGTGGVGVYEQYF
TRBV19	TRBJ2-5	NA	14	CASNGGRGQETQYF
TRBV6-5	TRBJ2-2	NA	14	CASSPMTETGELFF
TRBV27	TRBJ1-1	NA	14	CASQDRVMNTEAFF
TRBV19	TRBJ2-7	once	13	CASSSTANYEQYF
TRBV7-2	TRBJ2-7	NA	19	CASSKAWASGRAGKNEQYF
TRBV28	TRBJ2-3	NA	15	CASSPSGTPPDTQYF
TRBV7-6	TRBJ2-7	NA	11	CASSPGYEQYF
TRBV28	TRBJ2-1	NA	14	CASTPTSSYNEQFF
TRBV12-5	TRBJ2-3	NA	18	CASGTGLAGGPGTDTQYF
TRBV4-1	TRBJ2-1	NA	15	CASSQERHRYNEQFF
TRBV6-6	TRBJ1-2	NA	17	CASSRRGGELAGYGYTF
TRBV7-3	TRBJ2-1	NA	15	CASSLRAGPDNEQFF
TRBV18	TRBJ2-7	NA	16	CASSTQVGPITYEQYF
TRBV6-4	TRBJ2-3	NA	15	CASSDRGGSTDTQYF
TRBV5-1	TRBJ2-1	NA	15	CASSSTSGSYNEQFF
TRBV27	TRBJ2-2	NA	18	CASSSNNRPSPNTGELFF
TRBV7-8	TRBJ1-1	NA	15	CASSLDLTGNTEAFF